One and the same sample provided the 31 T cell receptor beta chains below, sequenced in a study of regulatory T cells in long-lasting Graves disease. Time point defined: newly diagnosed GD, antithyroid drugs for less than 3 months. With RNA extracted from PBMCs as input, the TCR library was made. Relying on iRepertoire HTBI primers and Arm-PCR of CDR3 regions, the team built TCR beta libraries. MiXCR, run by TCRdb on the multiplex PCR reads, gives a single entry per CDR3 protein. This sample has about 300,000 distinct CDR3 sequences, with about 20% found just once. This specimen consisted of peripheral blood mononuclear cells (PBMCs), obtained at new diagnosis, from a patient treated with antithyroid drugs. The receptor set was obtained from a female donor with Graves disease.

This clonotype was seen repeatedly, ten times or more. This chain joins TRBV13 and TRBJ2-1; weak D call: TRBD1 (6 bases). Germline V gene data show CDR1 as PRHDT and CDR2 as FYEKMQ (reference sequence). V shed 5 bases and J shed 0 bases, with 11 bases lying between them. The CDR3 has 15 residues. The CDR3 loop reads CASSPRGYSYNEQFF. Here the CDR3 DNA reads TGTGCCAGCAGCCCCAGGGGCTACTCCTACAATGAGCAGTTCTTC. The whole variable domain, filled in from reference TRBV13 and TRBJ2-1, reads AAGVIQSPRHLIKEKRETATLKCYPIPRHDTVYWYQQGPGQDPQFLISFYEKMQSDKGSIPDRFSAQQFSDYHSELNMSSLELGDSALYFCASSPRGYSYNEQFFGPGTRLTVL.

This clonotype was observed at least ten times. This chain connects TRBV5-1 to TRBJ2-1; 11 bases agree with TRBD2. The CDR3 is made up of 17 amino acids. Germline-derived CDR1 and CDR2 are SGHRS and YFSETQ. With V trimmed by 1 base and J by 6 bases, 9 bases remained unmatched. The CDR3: CASSLLLTSGTLNEQFF. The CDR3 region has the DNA TGCGCCAGCAGCTTGCTCCTGACTAGCGGGACCCTCAATGAGCAGTTCTTC.

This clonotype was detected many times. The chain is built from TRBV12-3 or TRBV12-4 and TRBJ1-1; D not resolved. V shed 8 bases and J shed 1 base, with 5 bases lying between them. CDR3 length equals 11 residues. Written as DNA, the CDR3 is TGTGCCAGCGGTCCGAACACTGAAGCTTTCTTT. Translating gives CASGPNTEAFF.

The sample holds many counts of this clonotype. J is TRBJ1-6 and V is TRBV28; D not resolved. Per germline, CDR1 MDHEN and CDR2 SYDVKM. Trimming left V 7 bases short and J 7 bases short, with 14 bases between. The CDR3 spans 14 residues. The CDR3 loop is CASTSPPANSPLHF. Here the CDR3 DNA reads TGTGCCAGCACCTCTCCCCCGGCGAATTCACCCCTCCACTTT.

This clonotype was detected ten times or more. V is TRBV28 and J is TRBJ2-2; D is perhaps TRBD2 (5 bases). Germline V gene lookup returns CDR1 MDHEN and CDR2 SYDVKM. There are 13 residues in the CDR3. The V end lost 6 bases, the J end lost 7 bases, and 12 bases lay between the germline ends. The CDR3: CASSSYGDGELFF. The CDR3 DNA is TGTGCCAGCAGCTCCTACGGGGACGGGGAGCTGTTTTTT.

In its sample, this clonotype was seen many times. Here the CDR3 DNA reads TGCAGCGTTGCCGATCCGCCCTACGAGCAGTACTTC. Encoded protein: CSVADPPYEQYF. This sequence joins TRBV29-1 and TRBJ2-7; D is ambiguous. The CDR3 sequence is 12 residues long. CDR1 and CDR2 (germline): SQVTM, ANQGSEA. V lost 4 bases, J lost 2 bases, and 9 bases lay in between.

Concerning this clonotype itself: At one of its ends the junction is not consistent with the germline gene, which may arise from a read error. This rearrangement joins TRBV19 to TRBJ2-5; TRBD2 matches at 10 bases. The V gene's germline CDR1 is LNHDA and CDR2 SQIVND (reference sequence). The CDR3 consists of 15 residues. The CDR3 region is CASRIAGGPYGEQYF. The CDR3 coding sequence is TGTGCCAGTAGGATAGCGGGAGGCCCCTACGGTGAGCAGTACTTC.

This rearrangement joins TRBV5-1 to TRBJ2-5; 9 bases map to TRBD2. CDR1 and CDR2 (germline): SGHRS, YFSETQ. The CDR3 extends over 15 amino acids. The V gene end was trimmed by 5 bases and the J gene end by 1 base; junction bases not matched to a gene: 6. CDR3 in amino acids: CASRLRLAVQETQYF. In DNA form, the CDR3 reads TGCGCCAGCAGGCTCAGACTAGCGGTCCAAGAGACCCAGTACTTC.

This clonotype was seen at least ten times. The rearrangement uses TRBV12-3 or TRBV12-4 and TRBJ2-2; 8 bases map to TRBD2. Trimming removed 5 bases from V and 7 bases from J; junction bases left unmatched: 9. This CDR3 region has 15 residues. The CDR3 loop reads CASSPIAGMFGELFF. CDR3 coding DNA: TGTGCCAGCAGTCCGATAGCGGGAATGTTCGGGGAGCTGTTTTTT.

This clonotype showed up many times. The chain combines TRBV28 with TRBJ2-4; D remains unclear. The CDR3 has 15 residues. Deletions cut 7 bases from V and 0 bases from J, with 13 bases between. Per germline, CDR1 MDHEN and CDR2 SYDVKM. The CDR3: CASKFPDLAKNIQYF. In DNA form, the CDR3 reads TGTGCCAGCAAATTCCCAGACCTAGCCAAAAACATTCAGTACTTC. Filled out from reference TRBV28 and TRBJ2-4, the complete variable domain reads DVKVTQSSRYLVKRTGEKVFLECVQDMDHENMFWYRQDPGLGLRLIYFSYDVKMKEKGDIPEGYSVSREKKERFSLILESASTNQTSMYLCASKFPDLAKNIQYFGAGTRLSVL.

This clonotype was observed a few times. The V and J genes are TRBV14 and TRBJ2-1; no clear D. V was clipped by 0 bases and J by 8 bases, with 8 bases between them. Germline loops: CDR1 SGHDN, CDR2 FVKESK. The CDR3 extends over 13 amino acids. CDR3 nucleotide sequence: TGTGCCAGCAGCCAAGATTTGCCGGATGAGCAGTTCTTC. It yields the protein CASSQDLPDEQFF.

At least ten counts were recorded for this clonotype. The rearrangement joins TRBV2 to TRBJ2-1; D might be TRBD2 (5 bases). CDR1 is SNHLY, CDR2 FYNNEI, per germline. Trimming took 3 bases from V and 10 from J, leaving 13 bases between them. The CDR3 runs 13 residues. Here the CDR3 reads CASSDRLGGEQFF. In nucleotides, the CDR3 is TGTGCCAGCAGTGACAGGCTCGGAGGAGAGCAGTTCTTC. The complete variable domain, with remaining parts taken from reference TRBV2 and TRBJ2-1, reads EPEVTQTPSHQVTQMGQEVILRCVPISNHLYFYWYRQILGQKVEFLVSFYNNEISEKSEIFDDQFSVERPDGSNFTLKIRSTKLEDSAMYFCASSDRLGGEQFFGPGTRLTVL.

The CDR3 sequence: CANRGLAGGVEQFF. CDR3 bases: TGTGCCAACAGGGGACTAGCGGGAGGTGTTGAGCAGTTCTTC. The J gene is TRBJ2-1, the V gene TRBV6-2 or TRBV6-3; 15 nucleotides agree with TRBD2. With V trimmed by 10 bases and J by 9 bases, 7 bases remained unmatched. The CDR3 spans 14 residues. Germline V CDR1 and CDR2: MNHEY, SVGEGT.

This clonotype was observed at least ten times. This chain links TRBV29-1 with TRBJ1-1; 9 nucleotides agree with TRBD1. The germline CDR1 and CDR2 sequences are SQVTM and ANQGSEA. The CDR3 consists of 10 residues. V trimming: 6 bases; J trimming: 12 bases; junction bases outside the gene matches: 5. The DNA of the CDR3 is TGCAGCGTGGGGGACAGGGAAACTTTCTTT. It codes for CSVGDRETFF. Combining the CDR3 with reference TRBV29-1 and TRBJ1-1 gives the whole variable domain SAVISQKPSRDICQRGTSLTIQCQVDSQVTMMFWYRQQPGQSLTLIATANQGSEATYESGFVIDKFPISRPNLTFSTLTVSNMSPEDSSIYLCSVGDRETFFGQGTRLTVV.

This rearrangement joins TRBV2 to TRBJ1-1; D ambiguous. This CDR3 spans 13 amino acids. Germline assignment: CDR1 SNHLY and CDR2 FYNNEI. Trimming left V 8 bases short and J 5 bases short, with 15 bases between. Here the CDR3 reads CASRVGPSTEAFF. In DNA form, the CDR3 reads TGTGCCAGCCGTGTAGGGCCTTCTACTGAAGCTTTCTTT.

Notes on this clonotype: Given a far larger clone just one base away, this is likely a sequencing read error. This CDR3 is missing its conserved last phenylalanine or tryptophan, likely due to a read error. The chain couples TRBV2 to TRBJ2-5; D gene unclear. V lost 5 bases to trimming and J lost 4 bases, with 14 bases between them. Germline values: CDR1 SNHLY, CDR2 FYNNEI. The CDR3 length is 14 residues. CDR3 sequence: CASSPPSRLETQYL. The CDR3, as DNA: TGTGCCAGCAGTCCACCCTCCCGGCTAGAGACCCAGTACTTA.

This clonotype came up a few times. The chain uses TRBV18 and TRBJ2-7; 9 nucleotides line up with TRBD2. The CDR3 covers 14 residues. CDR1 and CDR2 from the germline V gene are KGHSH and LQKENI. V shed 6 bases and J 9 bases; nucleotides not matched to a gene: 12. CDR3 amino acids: CASSLDGSGSWQYF. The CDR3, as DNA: TGTGCCAGCTCCCTGGATGGTAGCGGGAGCTGGCAGTACTTC.

In DNA form, the CDR3 reads TGTGCCAGCAGCTTAGCCGTGGTGGGAGAGACCCAGTACTTC. Residues: CASSLAVVGETQYF. The J gene is TRBJ2-5, the V gene TRBV11-2, with D hard to call. Trimming shortened V by 1 base and J by 4 bases, and 10 bases separated the two germline ends. The CDR3 length is 14 residues. CDR1 SGHAT and CDR2 FQNNGV come from the germline V gene.

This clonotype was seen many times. The CDR3 here is CASSASGEQFF. DNA for the CDR3: TGTGCCAGCAGCGCTAGTGGTGAGCAGTTCTTC. The rearrangement links TRBV9 to TRBJ2-1; no reliable D call. The CDR3 has 11 residues. The V end lost 3 bases, the J end lost 9 bases, and 7 bases lay between the germline ends. Germline CDR1 is SGDLS and CDR2 is YYNGEE.

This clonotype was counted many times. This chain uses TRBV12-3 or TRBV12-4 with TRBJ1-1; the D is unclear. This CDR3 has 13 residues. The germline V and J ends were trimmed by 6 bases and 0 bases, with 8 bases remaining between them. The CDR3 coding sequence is TGTGCCAGCAGGAGAGGATTGAACACTGAAGCTTTCTTT. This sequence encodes CASRRGLNTEAFF.

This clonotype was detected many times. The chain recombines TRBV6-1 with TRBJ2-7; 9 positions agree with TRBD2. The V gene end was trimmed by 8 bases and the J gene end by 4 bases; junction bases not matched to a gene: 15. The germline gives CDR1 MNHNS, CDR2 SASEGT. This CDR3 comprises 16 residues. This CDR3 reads CASRSGTSFFLYEQYF. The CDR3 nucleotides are TGTGCCAGCCGATCCGGGACTAGCTTTTTTTTGTACGAGCAGTACTTC.

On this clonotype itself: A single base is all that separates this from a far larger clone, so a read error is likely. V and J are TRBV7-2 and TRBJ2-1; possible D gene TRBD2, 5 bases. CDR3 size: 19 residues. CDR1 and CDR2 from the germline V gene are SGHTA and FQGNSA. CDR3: CASSLPPESGRSSYNEQLF. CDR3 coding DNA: TGTGCCAGCAGCTTACCCCCCGAAAGCGGTCGAAGCTCCTACAATGAGCAGCTCTTC.

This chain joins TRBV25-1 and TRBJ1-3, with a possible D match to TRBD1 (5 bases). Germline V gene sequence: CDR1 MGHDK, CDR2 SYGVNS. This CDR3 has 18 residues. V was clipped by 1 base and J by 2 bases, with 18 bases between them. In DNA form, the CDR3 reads TGTGCCAGCAGTGAATTAGAGGGGCCGGGAATAGCTGGAAACACCATATATTTT. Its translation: CASSELEGPGIAGNTIYF.

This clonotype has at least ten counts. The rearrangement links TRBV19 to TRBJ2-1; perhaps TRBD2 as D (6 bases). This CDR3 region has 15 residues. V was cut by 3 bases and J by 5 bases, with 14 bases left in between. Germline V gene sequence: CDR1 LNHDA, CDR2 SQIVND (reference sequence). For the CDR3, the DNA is TGTGCCAGTAGTATTCTCGGGACTCCGGACAATGAGCAGTTCTTC. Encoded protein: CASSILGTPDNEQFF.

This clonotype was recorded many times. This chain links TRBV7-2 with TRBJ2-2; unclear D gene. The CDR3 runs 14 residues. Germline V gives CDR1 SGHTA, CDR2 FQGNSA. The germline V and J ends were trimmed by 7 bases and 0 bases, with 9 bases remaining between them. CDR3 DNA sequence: TGTGCCAGCACCCGAGGAACGAACACCGGGGAGCTGTTTTTT. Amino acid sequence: CASTRGTNTGELFF.

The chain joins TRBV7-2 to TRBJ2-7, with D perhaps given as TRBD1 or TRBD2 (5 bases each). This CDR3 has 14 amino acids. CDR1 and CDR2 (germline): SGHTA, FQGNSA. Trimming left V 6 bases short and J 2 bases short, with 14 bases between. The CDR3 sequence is CASRPSGLPYEQYF. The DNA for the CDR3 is TGTGCCAGCAGACCGTCGGGGCTGCCCTACGAGCAGTACTTC.

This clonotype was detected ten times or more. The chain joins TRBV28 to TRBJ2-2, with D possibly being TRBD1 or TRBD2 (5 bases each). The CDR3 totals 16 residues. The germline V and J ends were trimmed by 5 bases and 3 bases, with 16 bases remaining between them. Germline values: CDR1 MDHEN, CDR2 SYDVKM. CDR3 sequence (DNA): TGTGCCAGCAGTCTAAACCGGGACCACGACACCGGGGAGCTGTTTTTT. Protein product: CASSLNRDHDTGELFF. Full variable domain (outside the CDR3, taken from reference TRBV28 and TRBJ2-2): DVKVTQSSRYLVKRTGEKVFLECVQDMDHENMFWYRQDPGLGLRLIYFSYDVKMKEKGDIPEGYSVSREKKERFSLILESASTNQTSMYLCASSLNRDHDTGELFFGEGSRLTVL.

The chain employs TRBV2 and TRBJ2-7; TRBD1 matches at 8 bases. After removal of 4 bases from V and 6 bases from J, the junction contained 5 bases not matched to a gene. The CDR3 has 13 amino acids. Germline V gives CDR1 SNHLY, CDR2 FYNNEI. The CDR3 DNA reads TGTGCCAGCAGTGGGACAGGGCGAAGCGAGCAGTACTTC. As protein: CASSGTGRSEQYF.

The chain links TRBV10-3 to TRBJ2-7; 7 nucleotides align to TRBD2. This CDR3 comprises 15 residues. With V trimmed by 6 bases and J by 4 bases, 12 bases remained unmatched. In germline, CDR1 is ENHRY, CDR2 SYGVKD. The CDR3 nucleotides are TGTGCCATCAGCGAACGCGGGACGGGAGGTTACGAGCAGTACTTC. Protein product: CAISERGTGGYEQYF.

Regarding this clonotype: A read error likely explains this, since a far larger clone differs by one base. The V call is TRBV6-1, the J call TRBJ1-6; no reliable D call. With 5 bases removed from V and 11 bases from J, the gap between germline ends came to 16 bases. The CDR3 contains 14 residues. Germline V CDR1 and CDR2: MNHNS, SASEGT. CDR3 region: CASSWSLENPPLHF. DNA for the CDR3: TGTGCCAGCAGTTGGAGTCTTGAAAATCCACCCCTCCACTTT.

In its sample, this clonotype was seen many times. The CDR3 reads CASSLYGGWETQYF. The CDR3 DNA follows: TGTGCCAGCAGTTTATACGGGGGGTGGGAGACCCAGTACTTC. V is TRBV27 and J is TRBJ2-5; 7 nucleotides agree with TRBD2. V trimming: 1 base; J trimming: 5 bases; junction bases outside the gene matches: 4. Germline V lookup: CDR1 MNHEY, CDR2 SMNVEV (reference sequence). This CDR3 is built from 14 residues.